This TCR beta chain was profiled in a study of blood T cell repertoires in COVID-19. Overall study: PBMCs, B-cell-depleted T cells, or T cells provided the cDNA or gDNA that made up the material.

V dropped 1 base and J dropped 4 bases, with 14 bases sitting between them. In germline, CDR1 is SGHTS, CDR2 YDEGEE. There are 15 residues in the CDR3. The method was immunoSEQ multiplex PCR; TCRdb's version includes in-frame clones alone and lacks a portion of them. Here the sample spans about 120,000 clones, 80% to 90% being singletons. Material for sequencing was peripheral blood. The receptor was derived from a man aged 70-80 years with active or convalescent COVID-19. The chain links TRBV5-8 to TRBJ2-5; possibly TRBD1 for D (5 bases). This chain's CDR3 is CASSLTSVQGETQYF. CDR3 bases: TGTGCCAGCAGCTTGACGAGTGTCCAGGGAGAGACCCAGTACTTC. The full variable domain, in which reference TRBV5-8 and TRBJ2-5 provide the parts outside the CDR3, is EAGVTQSPTHLIKTRGQQATLRCSPISGHTSVYWYQQALGLGLQFLLWYDEGEERNRGNFPPRFSGRQFPNYSSELNVNALELEDSALYLCASSLTSVQGETQYFGPGTRLLVL.